These 26 T cell receptor beta chains share one sample of origin, sequenced in a study of regulatory T cells in long-lasting Graves disease. Time point: newly diagnosed GD, antithyroid drugs for less than 3 months. Isolated PBMC RNA provided the starting material for the TCR library. Building the TCR beta libraries relied on iRepertoire HTBI primers, and CDR3 regions underwent Arm-PCR. TCRdb reprocessed the multiplex PCR reads via MiXCR and lists one record per CDR3 protein. This table has some 220,000 distinct CDR3 sequences, roughly 19% appearing once. The sample was also reused in another study, on T cells in Graves' hyperthyroidism and ophthalmopathy.

The sample was peripheral blood mononuclear cells (PBMCs), taken at new diagnosis, from a patient treated with antithyroid drugs. The receptors originated from a woman in her 30s with Graves disease.

In this sample, this clonotype turned up many times. The gene calls are TRBV27 and TRBJ1-2; the D gene is possibly TRBD1 (5 bases). The CDR3 is 14 amino acids. Looked up from germline, CDR1 is MNHEY and CDR2 is SMNVEV (reference sequence). Trimming cost V 0 bases and J 7 bases, with 12 bases left between them. The CDR3 protein is CASSLSPRASGYTF. DNA of the CDR3: TGTGCCAGCAGTTTATCTCCCAGGGCCAGTGGCTACACCTTC.

The sample holds a few counts of this clonotype. V gene TRBV2 combines with J gene TRBJ2-3, with D possibly matching TRBD2 (6 bases). With 7 bases removed from V and 5 bases from J, the gap between germline ends came to 13 bases. The length of the CDR3 is 13 residues. Germline-derived CDR1 and CDR2 are SNHLY and FYNNEI. CDR3 protein: CASTGGAGDTQYF. CDR3 sequence (DNA): TGTGCCAGCACGGGCGGGGCCGGAGATACGCAGTATTTT. Based on the CDR3 plus reference TRBV2 and TRBJ2-3, the full variable domain is EPEVTQTPSHQVTQMGQEVILRCVPISNHLYFYWYRQILGQKVEFLVSFYNNEISEKSEIFDDQFSVERPDGSNFTLKIRSTKLEDSAMYFCASTGGAGDTQYFGPGTRLTVL.

This clonotype was seen ten or more times. The V call is TRBV28, the J call TRBJ1-3; TRBD1 is a possible D gene (5 bases). Germline CDR1 reads MDHEN; CDR2 reads SYDVKM. The CDR3 contains 16 residues. V was cut by 6 bases and J by 0 bases, with 15 bases left in between. The DNA for the CDR3 is TGTGCCAGCAGGGGGGAGAAGGGCTACTCTGGAAACACCATATATTTT. Residues: CASRGEKGYSGNTIYF.

This clonotype was observed many times. CDR3 loop: CASSPPSGSWTDTQYF. The DNA of the CDR3 is TGTGCCAGCAGTCCACCTAGCGGGAGTTGGACAGATACGCAGTATTTT. The V and J genes are TRBV12-3 or TRBV12-4 and TRBJ2-3; 10 nucleotides align to TRBD2. The CDR3 extends over 16 amino acids. The V gene end was trimmed by 5 bases and the J gene end by 3 bases; junction bases not matched to a gene: 8.

Many counts were recorded for this clonotype. V and J are TRBV20-1 and TRBJ1-5, with TRBD1 as a possible D gene (5 bases). CDR3 length: 15 amino acids. Trimming took 6 bases from V and 1 from J, leaving 16 bases between them. The germline V gene encodes CDR1 DFQATT and CDR2 SNEGSKA (reference sequence). CDR3 protein: CSANRGRDSNQPQHF. The CDR3 DNA reads as TGCAGTGCCAACCGGGGACGGGACAGCAATCAGCCCCAGCATTTT.

This clonotype showed up many times. This chain connects TRBV29-1 to TRBJ1-2; perhaps TRBD1 as D (6 bases). The V end lost 3 bases, the J end lost 0 bases, and 17 bases lay between the germline ends. Germline V gives CDR1 SQVTM, CDR2 ANQGSEA. The CDR3 is 16 amino acids. CDR3: CSVEGYGQGPNYGYTF. CDR3 in DNA: TGCAGCGTTGAGGGTTATGGTCAGGGGCCTAACTATGGCTACACCTTC.

This clonotype was found many times. V usage is TRBV2 and J usage is TRBJ2-1, with 7 bases aligning to TRBD2. Germline V gene lookup returns CDR1 SNHLY and CDR2 FYNNEI. J was trimmed by 5 bases and V by 8 bases; bases with no gene match: 9. The CDR3 covers 14 residues. In DNA form, the CDR3 reads TGTGCCAGCGGGGGGGGACTCACAAACAATGAGCAGTTCTTC. Protein sequence: CASGGGLTNNEQFF. Full variable domain (rest looked up from reference TRBV2 and TRBJ2-1): EPEVTQTPSHQVTQMGQEVILRCVPISNHLYFYWYRQILGQKVEFLVSFYNNEISEKSEIFDDQFSVERPDGSNFTLKIRSTKLEDSAMYFCASGGGLTNNEQFFGPGTRLTVL.

Details on this clonotype: The CDR3 does not close with the conserved phenylalanine or tryptophan, likely indicating a read error. The chain carries TRBV5-1 and TRBJ1-1; 8 nucleotides match TRBD1. Per germline, CDR1 SGHRS and CDR2 YFSETQ. The CDR3 has 18 amino acids. CDR3 nucleotide sequence: TGCGCCAGCAGCTTGAACAGGGGGGACACACAATGGAACACCGAAGCTTTCTGT. It specifies CASSLNRGDTQWNTEAFC.

This clonotype was counted many times. The chain joins TRBV30 to TRBJ2-7, with 7 bases matching TRBD2. The CDR3 is made up of 17 amino acids. Unmatched junction bases numbered 16, after V lost 2 bases and J lost 3 bases. Per the germline V gene, CDR1 is GTSNPN and CDR2 is SVGIG (reference sequence). This CDR3 reads CAWSPRAPAGMIYEQYF. CDR3 DNA sequence: TGTGCCTGGAGTCCACGGGCTCCAGCGGGGATGATCTACGAGCAGTACTTC.

Many counts were recorded for this clonotype. The J gene is TRBJ1-5, the V gene TRBV30; D gene unclear. V was shortened by 0 bases and J by 0 bases, with 9 bases between the two germline ends. The CDR3 totals 15 residues. Germline loops: CDR1 GTSNPN, CDR2 SVGIG (reference sequence). The CDR3 sequence is CAWSVGSYSNQPQHF. In DNA, the CDR3 is TGTGCCTGGAGTGTTGGCAGTTATAGCAATCAGCCCCAGCATTTT. Full variable domain (outside the CDR3, taken from reference TRBV30 and TRBJ1-5): SQTIHQWPATLVQPVGSPLSLECTVEGTSNPNLYWYRQAAGRGLQLLFYSVGIGQISSEVPQNLSASRPQDRQFILSSKKLLLSDSGFYLCAWSVGSYSNQPQHFGDGTRLSIL.

The table lists this clonotype with many counts. The rearrangement links TRBV11-2 to TRBJ2-1; tentative D call: TRBD2 (5 bases). The CDR3 contains 15 residues. Germline CDR1 reads SGHAT; CDR2 reads FQNNGV. V was trimmed by 6 bases and J by 12 bases, leaving 24 bases between them. This chain's CDR3 is CASRWARTPGRGQFF. As DNA, the CDR3 is TGTGCCAGCAGGTGGGCCCGGACCCCCGGTCGGGGGCAGTTCTTC.

This chain joins TRBV20-1 and TRBJ2-7; 7 nucleotides agree with TRBD2. The CDR3 covers 14 residues. The V and J ends lost 3 bases and 2 bases, in that order; junction bases with no gene match: 7. Looked up from germline, CDR1 is DFQATT and CDR2 is SNEGSKA (reference sequence). The CDR3 reads CSASGVGGPYEQYF. The CDR3 DNA reads as TGCAGTGCTAGTGGGGTGGGAGGGCCCTACGAGCAGTACTTC.

The V and J genes are TRBV27 and TRBJ2-1; no reliable D call. The germline V gene has CDR1 MNHEY and CDR2 SMNVEV (reference sequence). V gave up 5 bases and J gave up 5 bases, with 13 bases separating them. This CDR3 contains 14 residues. The CDR3 nucleotides read TGTGCCAGCAGTCCCGACACATTAAACAATGAGCAGTTCTTC. Encoded protein: CASSPDTLNNEQFF.

Ten or more counts support this clonotype. This chain connects TRBV29-1 to TRBJ2-3; a possible D gene is TRBD1 (5 bases). V dropped 7 bases and J dropped 0 bases, with 17 bases sitting between them. CDR3 length: 15 residues. Germline V gene lookup returns CDR1 SQVTM and CDR2 ANQGSEA. The chain's CDR3 is CSAPAGLRSTDTQYF. CDR3 sequence (DNA): TGCAGCGCACCAGCAGGGTTGAGGAGCACAGATACGCAGTATTTT.

This clonotype was detected ten times or more. This chain uses TRBV3-1 with TRBJ2-1; TRBD2 aligns across 8 bases. The DNA end favors TRBJ2-5, so the J call may be wrong. The CDR3 sequence is 15 residues long. CDR1 LGHDT and CDR2 YNNKEL come from the germline V gene (reference sequence). DNA of the CDR3: TGTGCCAGCAGCCTGCGGCGGGGGGCCCAAGAGACCCAGTACTTC. Protein: CASSLRRGAQETQYF.

This clonotype has at least ten counts. The chain carries TRBV11-2 and TRBJ2-6; the D is unclear. The length of the CDR3 is 13 residues. Trimming removed 0 bases from V and 12 bases from J, with 9 bases in between. Germline V gives CDR1 SGHAT, CDR2 FQNNGV. The chain's CDR3 is CASSLDVPSVLTF. Written as DNA, the CDR3 is TGTGCCAGCAGCTTAGATGTACCCAGCGTCCTGACTTTC.

The sample holds many counts of this clonotype. V gene TRBV2 combines with J gene TRBJ2-1, with TRBD1 identical over 7 bases. The CDR3 runs 16 residues. The germline gives CDR1 SNHLY, CDR2 FYNNEI. Losses at the gene ends were 4 bases for V and 0 bases for J; bases not matched to a gene: 6. CDR3 in DNA: TGTGCCAGCAGTGGCCCGGGACAGAGCTCCTACAATGAGCAGTTCTTC. It encodes CASSGPGQSSYNEQFF.

This clonotype was counted ten times or more. This chain uses TRBV5-1 with TRBJ1-5; a weak D match, TRBD1 (5 bases). Germline V lookup: CDR1 SGHRS, CDR2 YFSETQ. The germline V and J ends were trimmed by 0 bases and 4 bases, with 14 bases remaining between them. There are 16 residues in the CDR3. This CDR3 is CASSLDGAVKNQPQHF. Written as DNA, the CDR3 is TGCGCCAGCAGCTTGGATGGGGCAGTGAAGAATCAGCCCCAGCATTTT.

This clonotype was detected ten times or more. The rearrangement joins TRBV3-1 to TRBJ1-2; TRBD1 might be the D (5 bases). The V and J ends lost 3 bases and 8 bases respectively, with 13 bases between them. This CDR3 contains 13 residues. Germline CDR1 is LGHDT and CDR2 is YNNKEL (reference sequence). The DNA of the CDR3 is TGTGCCAGCAGCCAGGGGGATTTTGGCGGCTACACCTTC. Amino acid sequence: CASSQGDFGGYTF.

This clonotype was found many times. This chain uses TRBV3-1 with TRBJ1-1; no firm D call. V lost 4 bases, J lost 0 bases, and 6 bases lay in between. The CDR3 is 13 amino acids. From germline, CDR1 is LGHDT and CDR2 YNNKEL (reference sequence). The CDR3, as DNA: TGTGCCAGCAGCCCTCTCCTGAACACTGAAGCTTTCTTT. This codes for CASSPLLNTEAFF.

This clonotype occurred many times. This chain uses TRBV6-1 with TRBJ2-1, with unresolved D. The germline V gene has CDR1 MNHNS and CDR2 SASEGT. The CDR3 runs 11 residues. V lost 6 bases and J 15 bases, leaving 15 bases between the germline ends. The CDR3 is CASRTDKIRFF. Here the CDR3 DNA reads TGTGCCAGCAGAACCGACAAGATAAGGTTCTTC.

In this sample, this clonotype turned up many times. V usage is TRBV11-2 and J usage is TRBJ1-2; perhaps TRBD1 as D (5 bases). The CDR3 is made up of 13 amino acids. Germline V gene sequence: CDR1 SGHAT, CDR2 FQNNGV. V shed 3 bases and J shed 7 bases, with 12 bases lying between them. The CDR3 reads CASSFNAGLGYTF. The CDR3 nucleotides read TGTGCCAGCAGCTTCAATGCGGGGCTTGGCTACACCTTC.

This clonotype showed up many times. This chain connects TRBV7-9 to TRBJ2-1; D ambiguous. Looked up from germline, CDR1 is SEHNR and CDR2 is FQNEAQ (reference sequence). V shed 1 base and J shed 6 bases, with 10 bases lying between them. The CDR3 is 14 residues long. DNA of the CDR3: TGTGCCAGCAGCTTAGAAAGACCGACCAATGAGCAGTTCTTC. Protein product: CASSLERPTNEQFF. Looking up the rest from reference TRBV7-9 and TRBJ2-1 gives the full variable domain: DTGVSQNPRHKITKRGQNVTFRCDPISEHNRLYWYRQTLGQGPEFLTYFQNEAQLEKSRLLSDRFSAERPKGSFSTLEIQRTEQGDSAMYLCASSLERPTNEQFFGPGTRLTVL.

Many counts were recorded for this clonotype. V gene TRBV24-1 combines with J gene TRBJ1-4, with D uncertain. The germline V gene has CDR1 KGHDR and CDR2 SFDVKD. This CDR3 has 15 residues. The V end was cut by 4 bases, the J end by 0 bases, with 8 bases between. As DNA, the CDR3 is TGTGCCACCAGTGAATCCGGGACAACTAATGAAAAACTGTTTTTT. This translates into CATSESGTTNEKLFF.

There are many counts of this clonotype. V gene TRBV10-2 combines with J gene TRBJ1-5; TRBD1 is a possible D gene (6 bases). The CDR3 loop spans 14 amino acids. The ends were cut back, 3 bases at V and 2 bases at J, with 8 bases in the middle. Germline CDR1 WSHSY, CDR2 SAAADI. The CDR3: CASSDWTGNQPQHF. DNA of the CDR3: TGCGCCAGCAGTGATTGGACAGGCAATCAGCCCCAGCATTTT.

This clonotype occurred many times. The chain has TRBV12-3 or TRBV12-4 and TRBJ1-2, with 8 bases that match TRBD1. The CDR3 has 16 amino acids. The trim removed 3 bases at V and 4 bases at J, leaving 10 bases unmatched. CDR3 in DNA: TGTGCCAGCAGTTTGGCAGGGGGCTTTCTTGGCTATGGCTACACCTTC. It yields the protein CASSLAGGFLGYGYTF.